The entry below gives a single TCR beta chain sequence along with its context. Antigen unknown. The V gene's germline CDR1 is SGHTA and CDR2 FQGNSA. This CDR3 has 15 residues. Trimming took 4 bases from V and 0 from J; bases not matched to a gene: 5. Using immunoSEQ multiplex PCR, the repertoire was profiled, and TCRdb retains in-frame clones only, with some absent. Here the sample spans 1.4 million or so clones, approximately 98.5% being singletons. Naive CD4+ cells were CD45RA-selected; the remaining cells were memory. This sample is part of a study of shared clonotypes between healthy human individuals. Study observations and caveats: Compared with memory subsets, naive subsets generally had larger estimated richness.

Specimen: naive CD4+ T cells sorted from blood. As to subset: CD45RA+ positively selected. The chain is built from TRBV7-2 and TRBJ2-7; 8 positions agree with TRBD2. This sequence was found in a young man in good health. Here the CDR3 DNA reads TGTGCCAGCAGCTACGAGAGCGGGAGCTCCTACGAGCAGTACTTC. Translation gives CASSYESGSSYEQYF.